The present T cell receptor (beta chain) was sequenced within a study of T-cell reconstitution after alpha-beta-depleted transplantation in children. With 4 bases clipped from V and 6 bases from J, the junction kept 6 bases outside the gene matches. Germline V gives CDR1 LGHDT, CDR2 YNNKEL (reference sequence). The CDR3 runs to 13 residues. This sample's TCRbeta library carried unique molecular identifier barcodes. Each CDR3 protein gets one entry after TCRdb re-called the PCR reads with MiXCR. The repertoire consists of about 540,000 distinct CDR3 sequences, with 15% to 20% occurring once and the leading ten covering approximately 3%.

The source material was PBMCs from the stem cell graft donor, sampled from the stem cell graft. This TCR was sampled from a human donor who donated a stem cell graft to a child with acute lymphoblastic leukemia. This rearrangement joins TRBV3-1 to TRBJ2-7; TRBD2 matches 7 bases. In DNA, the CDR3 is TGTGCCAGCAGCCCCTCGGGGGGTAGCGAGCAGTACTTC. Its protein is CASSPSGGSEQYF.